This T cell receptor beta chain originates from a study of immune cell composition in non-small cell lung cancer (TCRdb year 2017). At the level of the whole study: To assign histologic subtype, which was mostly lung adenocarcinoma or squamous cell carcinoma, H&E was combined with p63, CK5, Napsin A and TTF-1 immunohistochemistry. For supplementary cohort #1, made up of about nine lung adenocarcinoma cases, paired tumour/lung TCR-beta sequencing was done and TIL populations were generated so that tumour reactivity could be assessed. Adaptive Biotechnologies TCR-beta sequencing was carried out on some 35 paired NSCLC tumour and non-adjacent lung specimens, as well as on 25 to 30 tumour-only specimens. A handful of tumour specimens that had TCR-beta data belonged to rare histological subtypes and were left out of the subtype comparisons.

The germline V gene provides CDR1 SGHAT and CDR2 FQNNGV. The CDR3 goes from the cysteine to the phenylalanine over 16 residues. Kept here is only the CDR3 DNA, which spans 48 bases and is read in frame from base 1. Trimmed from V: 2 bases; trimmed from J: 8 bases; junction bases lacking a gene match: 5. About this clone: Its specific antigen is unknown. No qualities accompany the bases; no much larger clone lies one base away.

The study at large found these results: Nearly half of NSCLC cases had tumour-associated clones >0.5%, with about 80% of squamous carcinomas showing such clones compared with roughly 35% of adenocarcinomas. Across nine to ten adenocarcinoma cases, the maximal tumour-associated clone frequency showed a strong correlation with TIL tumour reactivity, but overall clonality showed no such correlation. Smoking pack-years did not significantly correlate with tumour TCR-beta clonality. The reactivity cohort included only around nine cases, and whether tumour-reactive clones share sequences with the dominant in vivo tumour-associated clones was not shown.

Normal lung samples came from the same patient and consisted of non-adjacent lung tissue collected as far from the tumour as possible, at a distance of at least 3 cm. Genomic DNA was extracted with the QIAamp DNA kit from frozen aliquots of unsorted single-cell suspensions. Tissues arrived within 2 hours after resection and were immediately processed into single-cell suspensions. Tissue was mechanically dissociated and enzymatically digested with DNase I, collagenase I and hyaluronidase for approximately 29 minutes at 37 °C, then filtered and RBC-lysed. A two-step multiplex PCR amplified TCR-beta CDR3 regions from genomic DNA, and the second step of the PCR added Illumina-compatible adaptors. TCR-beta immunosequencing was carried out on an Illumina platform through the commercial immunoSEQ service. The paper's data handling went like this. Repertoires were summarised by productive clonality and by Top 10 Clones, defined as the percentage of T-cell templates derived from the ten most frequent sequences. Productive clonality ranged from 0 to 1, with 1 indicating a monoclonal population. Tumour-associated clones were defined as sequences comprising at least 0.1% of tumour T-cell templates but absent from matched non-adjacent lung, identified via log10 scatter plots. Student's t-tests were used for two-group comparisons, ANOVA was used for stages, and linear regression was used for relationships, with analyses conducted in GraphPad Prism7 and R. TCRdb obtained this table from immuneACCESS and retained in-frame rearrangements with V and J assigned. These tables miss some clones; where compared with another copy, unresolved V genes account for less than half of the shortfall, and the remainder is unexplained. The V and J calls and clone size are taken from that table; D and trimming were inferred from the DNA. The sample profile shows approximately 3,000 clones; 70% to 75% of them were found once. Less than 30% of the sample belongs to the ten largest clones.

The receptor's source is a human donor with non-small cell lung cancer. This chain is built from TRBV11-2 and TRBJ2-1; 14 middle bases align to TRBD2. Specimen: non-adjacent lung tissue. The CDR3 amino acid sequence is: CASSLQGLAGDDEQFF. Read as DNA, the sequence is TGTGCCAGCAGCTTACAGGGACTAGCGGGGGACGATGAGCAGTTCTTC.